The sequence of this T cell receptor (beta chain) was determined in a study of CD8 T cells in Susac syndrome. It was with random hexamers that roughly 0.45 to 1 ug RNA was reverse transcribed. From the immunoSEQ multiplex PCR reads, TCRdb called clonotypes with MiXCR, one entry per CDR3 protein. The sample lists some 65,000 distinct CDR3 sequences; roughly 94% were seen once. From germline, CDR1 is SQVTM and CDR2 ANQGSEA. The CDR3 sequence is 14 residues long. With 6 bases clipped from V and 4 bases from J, the junction kept 4 bases outside the gene matches. CD8+ and CD4+ T cells from blood underwent TCR beta sequencing.

The TCR was taken from a human donor with multiple sclerosis. Sequences were obtained from CD8+ T cells from PBMCs. The chain joins TRBV29-1 to TRBJ2-3, with 13 bases lining up with TRBD2. CDR3 coding DNA: TGCAGCGTCGCAGGACTAGCGGGAGCAGATACGCAGTATTTT. Encoded protein: CSVAGLAGADTQYF.